This T cell receptor beta chain stems from a study of T-cell memory formation after mild COVID-19 (TCRdb year 2021). Turning to the overall study: Most TCR sequence clusters were specific to one of the two donors. T-cell clones expanding and contracting after mild COVID-19 in a couple of donors were tracked by longitudinal TCRalpha and TCRbeta repertoire sequencing. The cohort comprised two young, previously healthy adult volunteers, one female and one male. Study-wide conclusions, independent of this receptor: Contracting CD4+ clones turned up mainly in the CM and EM memory subsets, whereas EMRA was where CD8+ clones were enriched. Clones that contracted from day 15 to 85 showed balanced CD4/CD8 phenotypes, whereas a second wave of clones that expanded from day 15 to 37 leaned towards CD4+. The study covered only two mild cases, and larger cohorts including severe cases with pre-infection samples were considered necessary. Some responding clones were detected in pre-infection memory, suggesting pre-existing cross-reactive memory T cells joined the SARS-CoV-2 response. SARS-CoV-2 specificity of the second-wave clones peaking on day 37 was not confirmed.

The data were produced on an Illumina NovaSeq 6000. TCRalpha and TCRbeta cDNA libraries were built by 5'RACE with constant-segment primers, adding sample barcodes and unique molecular identifiers. RNA was extracted from every sample with Trizol reagent. Amplification of the libraries took two PCR steps, and the second step added a second sample barcode plus Illumina TruSeq adapters. Sequencing of libraries was performed on an Illumina NovaSeq with 2 x 150 bp paired-end reads. The authors processed their data as follows. Reads were demultiplexed and collapsed into UMI-guided consensus sequences with migec v1.2.7. Using mixcr v2.1.11, the UMI consensuses were aligned to TRA and TRB V and J templates and assembled into clonotypes. A clonotype was counted as expanded or contracted only if both edgeR and NoisET called the change significant, with noise models trained on biological replicates. For edgeR calls, the cutoffs were a false discovery rate-adjusted p below 0.01 and a log2 fold-change threshold of 1. PCA with hierarchical clustering of max-normalized trajectories of the 1000 most abundant clonotypes was used as exploratory dynamics analysis. Each responding clone was given a CD4 or CD8 phenotype based on the CD4+ and CD8+ repertoires, which had been sequenced separately. In TCRdb, the public reads were trimmed at Q25 with fastp and aligned with MiXCR, with productive beta chains retained. Each CDR3 protein gets just one entry, which takes the most common genes and DNA from the rows behind it. None of the V and J calls come from the authors' own analysis; TCRdb made them. This sample has around 470,000 distinct CDR3 sequences in its table, and 20% of those were observed once. Clones ranked in the top ten supply 7.5% to 10% of the sample.

Ficoll-Paque density gradient centrifugation was used to isolate PBMCs. On this clonotype: Its antigen is currently not known. Qualities for individual bases were not recorded, and no much larger clone is one base off.

Trimming at the junction amounts to 2 bases on V and 4 bases on J, and the germline ends lie 18 bases apart. The CDR3 spans 16 residues, from the cysteine through the phenylalanine. Only the CDR3 part of the read is kept: 48 bases, read in frame from the first base. CDR1 and CDR2, per the germline V gene, are LGHNT and FRNRAP. Recombination joined TRBV12-5 with TRBJ2-7; the D gene is perhaps TRBD1, from 5 matching bases. Specimen: PBMCs or a T cell subset sorted from them (not recorded which). The clonotype was recovered from an adult woman who had mild COVID-19 (a few samples of this study predate the infection). The sample titles of this study are shuffled in the database, so cell type and time point are left out; the donor was told from shared clones. The CDR3 protein: CASGLYPGKSQYEQYF. In nucleotides, the sequence is TGTGCTAGTGGTTTGTACCCAGGGAAGAGCCAATACGAGCAGTACTTC.